This T cell receptor (beta chain) is from a study of shared clonotypes between healthy human individuals (dated by TCRdb to 2018 to 2021). Background on the whole study: The cohort comprised a couple of women and a few men aged 18 to 49 years. Different laboratories and diverse techniques were used to prepare libraries and sequence TCR repertoires, to increase sequencing depth and limit assay-specific biases. For each donor, three plates each were used for CD4 naive and CD4 memory, two plates were used for CD8 naive, and one plate was used for CD8 memory. Per donor, leukapheresis produced somewhere between about 0.8 and 9 billion PBMCs. To estimate repertoire size and how much clonotypes are shared between individuals, the study performed deep sequencing of blood TCR repertoires from a handful of healthy adults.

TCR CDR3 regions were amplified from genomic DNA by multiplex PCR using the deep immunoSEQ assay. Extracted genomic DNA from each cell subset was distributed evenly across all wells of several immunoSEQ 96-well plates, and each plate was treated as a replicate. For sorted subsets, each replicate PCR was loaded with about 0.2 ug genomic DNA, equivalent to roughly 30,000 T cell genomes. Purified libraries were quantified with a Qubit 3.0 fluorometer, sized on a Bioanalyzer 2100, and re-quantified with the KAPA Library Quantification kit. A separate single-read 150-cycle Illumina NextSeq 550 flow cell was used to sequence each immunoSEQ 96-well plate. Concerning the study's data processing: The immunoSEQ output contained only junctional sequences without quality scores, so filtering could not match that applied to full-length reads. Sequences were annotated with PyIR, a Python wrapper for IgBLAST v1.9, using IMGT germline references to assign V/J genes and CDR3. Reads with weak V/J assignments (E-value above 1e-6), missing CDR3, stop codons, out-of-frame junctions, or ambiguous translated residues were removed. V3J clonotypes were defined by identical inferred V gene, J gene, and CDR3 amino acid sequence. The percentage overlap between two repertoires was calculated by dividing the number of shared unique clonotypes by the size of the smaller repertoire. Richness of each repertoire was evaluated using RTK rarefaction, the Chao1 estimator, and Recon v2.1 estimates of unobserved clonotypes. For all TCRbeta clonotypes obtained by the gDNA method from a handful of donors, generation probabilities were computed with OLGA. Sourced from immuneACCESS, this table was stored by TCRdb with only in-frame sequences that have V and J called. A share of the clones is absent; for the studies checked, an unresolved V gene accounts for under half, and the remainder has no known explanation. V and J calls and clone size are those listed in that table; D and trimming were worked out from the DNA. The sample table holds millions of clones, of which just over 90% were seen once. The ten biggest clones cover over 0.12% of the sample.

Spanning cysteine to phenylalanine, the CDR3 consists of 16 amino acids. The CDR3 DNA has 48 bases and is translated from base 1. Cut back by 3 bases and 3 bases, the V and J ends lie 16 bases apart. As encoded in the germline V gene, CDR1 is ENHRY while CDR2 is SYGVKD. Details on this clone: Its cognate antigen has yet to be identified. No quality values exist for individual bases; no much larger clone is one base distant.

Healthy HIV-negative adults with no recently reported acute infections or vaccinations were included as donors. Every donor was a Caucasian adult residing in Nashville, Tennessee, USA. Magnetic negative selection was used to enrich CD4+ T cells, after which naive cells were positively selected on CD45RA and the negative fraction became the memory subset. Blood was collected by leukapheresis, and PBMCs were isolated by Ficoll-Histopaque density gradient centrifugation and then cryopreserved in liquid nitrogen vapor phase. Analytical flow cytometry was used to check the purity and quantity of each magnetically sorted T cell population. Genomic DNA was isolated from every sorted fraction and measured by UV absorbance on a Nanodrop 2000c. Overall study outcomes, separate from this receptor: Rarefaction of sorted-subset datasets indicated incomplete sequencing despite the large sequencing depth. Sampling was restricted to blood, and TCR repertoires in tissues likely differ from the TCR repertoires found in blood. Naive subsets generally had larger estimated clonotype richness than memory subsets did. Because the study included only a small number of donors, the genetic and exposure-history diversity represented was limited. Across four donors, around 5% of naive CD4, around 3.3% of naive CD8, roughly 2.3% of memory CD4, and under 0.45% of memory CD8 clonotypes were shared. Based on pairwise subsampling, the degree of clonotype sharing among donors was expected to be affected by sequencing depth. Higher generation probabilities were observed for clonotypes shared by all four sorted-subset donors than for non-shared clonotypes.

The specimen sequenced was naive CD4+ T cells sorted from blood. The label giving this sample's cell subset or site can be read as: CD45RA+ positively selected. The chain is encoded by TRBV10-3 joined to TRBJ2-3; the D gene is perhaps TRBD2, from 6 matching bases. The clonotype was recovered from a man between 18 and 35 years old in good health. CDR3 protein: CAISDTASVRTDTQYF. The DNA reads TGTGCCATCAGTGATACGGCTAGCGTAAGGACAGATACGCAGTATTTT.